The 15 T cell receptor beta chains in this list originate from one sample, sequenced in a study of blood T cell repertoires in COVID-19. Assay: immunoSEQ multiplex PCR; the TCRdb copy retains only in-frame clones and omits some. Counted here are about 44,000 clones, around 84% occurring once; the ten biggest clones make up nearly 45%. The sample taken for sequencing was peripheral blood. Every receptor here comes from a human donor in a cohort sampled during active COVID-19.

The chain carries TRBV6-1 and TRBJ2-3, with 14 bases that match TRBD2. The CDR3 sequence is 18 residues long. Germline V gene sequence: CDR1 MNHNS, CDR2 SASEGT. With V trimmed by 1 base and J by 5 bases, 8 bases remained unmatched. The CDR3 nucleotides read TGTGCCAGCAGTGAAGAACCGGGACTAGCGGGGGCGGTAGATACGCAGTATTTT. It specifies CASSEEPGLAGAVDTQYF.

This rearrangement joins TRBV6-2 or TRBV6-3 to TRBJ2-5; TRBD2 matches 14 bases. The CDR3 is 15 residues long. With 5 bases clipped from V and 5 bases from J, the junction kept 4 bases outside the gene matches. Looked up from germline, CDR1 is MNHEY and CDR2 is SVGEGT. CDR3 coding DNA: TGTGCCAGCAGTCTCAGGACTAGCGGGGGGGAGACCCAGTACTTC. The encoded protein is CASSLRTSGGETQYF.

The chain couples TRBV6-5 to TRBJ1-5, with 9 bases identical to TRBD1. The CDR3 totals 15 residues. With V trimmed by 6 bases and J by 1 base, 4 bases remained unmatched. Germline assignment: CDR1 MNHEY and CDR2 SVGAGI. The CDR3 spells CASSTGGASNQPQHF. As DNA, the CDR3 is TGTGCCAGCAGCACAGGGGGCGCGAGCAATCAGCCCCAGCATTTT.

V gene TRBV7-2 combines with J gene TRBJ1-1; 8 nucleotides match TRBD1. The V gene end was trimmed by 3 bases and the J gene end by 3 bases; junction bases not matched to a gene: 3. Germline V gene lookup returns CDR1 SGHTA and CDR2 FQGNSA. The CDR3 has 14 residues. The CDR3 loop reads CASSLQGADTEAFF. The CDR3 DNA is TGTGCCAGCAGCTTGCAGGGGGCGGACACTGAAGCTTTCTTT.

V usage is TRBV7-9 and J usage is TRBJ1-1; 7 nucleotides agree with TRBD1. CDR1 and CDR2 (germline): SEHNR, FQNEAQ (reference sequence). The V gene end was trimmed by 4 bases and the J gene end by 4 bases; junction bases not matched to a gene: 6. The CDR3 sequence is 14 residues long. CDR3 nucleotides: TGTGCCAGCAGCTCCAGGGCAGGGGGCACTGAAGCTTTCTTT. It yields the protein CASSSRAGGTEAFF.

The chain employs TRBV18 and TRBJ1-1; 7 bases are a match to TRBD1. V trimming: 3 bases; J trimming: 4 bases; junction bases outside the gene matches: 11. The CDR3 sequence is 16 residues long. Germline V gives CDR1 KGHSH, CDR2 LQKENI. CDR3 residues: CASSPELRGRGTEAFF. CDR3 sequence (DNA): TGTGCCAGCTCACCGGAGTTAAGGGGGCGGGGCACTGAAGCTTTCTTT.

This rearrangement joins TRBV15 to TRBJ1-6; no definite D call. The CDR3 is 12 residues long. The ends were cut back, 0 bases at V and 9 bases at J, with 3 bases in the middle. CDR1 is LNHNV, CDR2 YYDKDF, per germline (reference sequence). The CDR3 protein is CATSRDSSPLHF. The CDR3 nucleotides read TGTGCCACCAGCAGAGACTCTTCACCCCTCCACTTT.

The J gene is TRBJ1-2, the V gene TRBV19; tentative D call: TRBD1 (6 bases). V was shortened by 3 bases and J by 6 bases, with 23 bases between the two germline ends. There are 17 residues in the CDR3. The germline V gene has CDR1 LNHDA and CDR2 SQIVND (reference sequence). CDR3 loop: CASSITTNRDRRHGYTF. The CDR3 nucleotides are TGTGCCAGTAGTATCACCACAAACAGGGACCGTCGACATGGCTACACCTTC.

The chain recombines TRBV2 with TRBJ2-3; a possible D gene is TRBD2 (5 bases). Between the trimmed V and J ends, which lost 4 bases and 5 bases, there was a span of 13 bases. This CDR3 contains 14 residues. Germline CDR1 is SNHLY and CDR2 is FYNNEI. CDR3 region: CASSAGLREDTQYF. CDR3 sequence (DNA): TGTGCCAGCAGTGCGGGGTTGAGGGAAGATACGCAGTATTTT.

The chain carries TRBV5-4 and TRBJ1-4, with 8 bases aligning to TRBD1. This CDR3 has 17 residues. Germline values: CDR1 SGHNT, CDR2 YYREEE (reference sequence). Trimming at V came to 4 bases and at J to 0 bases, leaving 8 bases not matched to a gene. Here the CDR3 reads CASSVWVQGATNEKLFF. The CDR3 nucleotides read TGTGCCAGCAGCGTTTGGGTACAGGGGGCAACTAATGAAAAACTGTTTTTT.

Worth noting for this clone: A junction end diverges from the germline sequence, so it may reflect a read error. V and J are TRBV29-1 and TRBJ2-2; D gene ambiguous. The germline V gene has CDR1 SQVTM and CDR2 ANQGSEA. The CDR3 extends over 14 amino acids. CDR3 nucleotide sequence: TGCAGCGTAGAAGTAAACAGGAACACCGGGGAGCTGTTTTTT. The encoded protein is CSVEVNRNTGELFF.

A few counts support this clone. This rearrangement joins TRBV7-3 to TRBJ2-2; D might be TRBD2 (6 bases). CDR3 length equals 18 residues. CDR1 and CDR2 (germline): SGHTA, FQGTGA. V dropped 5 bases and J dropped 0 bases, with 19 bases sitting between them. Here the CDR3 DNA reads TGTGCCAGCAGCCACCGAGCGGGCAGACGACCGAACACCGGGGAGCTGTTTTTT. It encodes CASSHRAGRRPNTGELFF.

This clone was seen once. The chain links TRBV11-2 to TRBJ2-1; TRBD2 agrees at 13 bases. This CDR3 region has 16 residues. J lost 4 bases, V lost 3 bases, and 3 bases had no gene match. The germline V gene encodes CDR1 SGHAT and CDR2 FQNNGV. CDR3 sequence reads: CASSFELAGGYNEQFF. The CDR3 DNA is TGTGCCAGCAGCTTCGAACTAGCGGGGGGGTACAATGAGCAGTTCTTC.

The V call is TRBV29-1, the J call TRBJ1-2; D unresolved. The germline V and J ends were trimmed by 0 bases and 3 bases, with 11 bases remaining between them. Germline-derived CDR1 and CDR2 are SQVTM and ANQGSEA. This CDR3 contains 14 residues. Here the CDR3 DNA reads TGCAGCGTTGAAGAACCGGAGATAGACTATGGCTACACCTTC. This codes for CSVEEPEIDYGYTF.

The chain is built from TRBV16 and TRBJ1-5; D is unresolved. CDR1 is KGHSY, CDR2 FQNENV, per germline. CDR3 length: 15 residues. Trimming removed 0 bases from V and 1 base from J, with 7 bases in between. CDR3 coding DNA: TGTGCCAGCAGCCAATCTTACGGGAGCAATCAGCCCCAGCATTTT. It yields the protein CASSQSYGSNQPQHF.